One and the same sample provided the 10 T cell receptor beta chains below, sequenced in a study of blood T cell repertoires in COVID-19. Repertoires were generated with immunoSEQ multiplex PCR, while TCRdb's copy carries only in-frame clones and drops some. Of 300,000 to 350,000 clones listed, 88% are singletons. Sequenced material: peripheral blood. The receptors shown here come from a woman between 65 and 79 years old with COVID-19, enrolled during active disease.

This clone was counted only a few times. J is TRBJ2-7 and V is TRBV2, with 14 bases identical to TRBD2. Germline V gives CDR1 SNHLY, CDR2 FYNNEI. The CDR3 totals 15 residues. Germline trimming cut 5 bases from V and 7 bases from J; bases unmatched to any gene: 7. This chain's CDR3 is CASSFGLAGGPEQYF. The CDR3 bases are TGTGCCAGCAGTTTTGGACTAGCGGGGGGTCCGGAGCAGTACTTC.

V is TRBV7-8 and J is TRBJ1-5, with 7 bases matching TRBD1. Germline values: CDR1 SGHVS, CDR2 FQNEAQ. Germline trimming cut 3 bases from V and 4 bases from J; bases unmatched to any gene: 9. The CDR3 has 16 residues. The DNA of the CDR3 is TGTGCCAGCAGCTTTGGCGACAGGGCCCTAAATCAGCCCCAGCATTTT. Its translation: CASSFGDRALNQPQHF.

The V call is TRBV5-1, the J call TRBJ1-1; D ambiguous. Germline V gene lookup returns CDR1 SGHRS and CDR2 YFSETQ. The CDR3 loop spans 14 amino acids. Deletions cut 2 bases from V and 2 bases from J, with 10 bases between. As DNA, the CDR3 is TGCGCCAGCAGCTTTGAGGGCCCAAACACTGAAGCTTTCTTT. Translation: CASSFEGPNTEAFF.

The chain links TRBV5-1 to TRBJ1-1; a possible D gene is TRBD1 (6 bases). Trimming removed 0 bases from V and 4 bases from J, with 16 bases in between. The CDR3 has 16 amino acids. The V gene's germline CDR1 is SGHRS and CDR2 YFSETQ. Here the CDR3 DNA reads TGCGCCAGCAGCTTGGGGTACACTGGACAGCCCACTGAAGCTTTCTTT. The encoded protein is CASSLGYTGQPTEAFF.

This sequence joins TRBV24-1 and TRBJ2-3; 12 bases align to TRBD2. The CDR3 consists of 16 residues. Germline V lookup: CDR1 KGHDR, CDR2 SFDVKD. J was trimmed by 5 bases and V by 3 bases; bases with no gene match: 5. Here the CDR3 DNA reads TGTGCCACCAGTGATCCTAGCGGGGGGGTAAGAGATACGCAGTATTTT. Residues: CATSDPSGGVRDTQYF.

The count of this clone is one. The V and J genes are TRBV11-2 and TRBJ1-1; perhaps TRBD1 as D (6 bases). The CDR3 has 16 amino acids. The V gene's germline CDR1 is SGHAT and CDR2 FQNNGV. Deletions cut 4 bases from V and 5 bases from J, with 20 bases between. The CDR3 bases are TGTGCCAGCAGCTCAATCAACAGGGCCTGGGGGACTGAAGCTTTCTTT. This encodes CASSSINRAWGTEAFF. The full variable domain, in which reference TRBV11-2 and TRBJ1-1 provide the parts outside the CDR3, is EAGVAQSPRYKIIEKRQSVAFWCNPISGHATLYWYQQILGQGPKLLIQFQNNGVVDDSQLPKDRFSAERLKGVDSTLKIQPAKLEDSAVYLCASSSINRAWGTEAFFGQGTRLTVV.

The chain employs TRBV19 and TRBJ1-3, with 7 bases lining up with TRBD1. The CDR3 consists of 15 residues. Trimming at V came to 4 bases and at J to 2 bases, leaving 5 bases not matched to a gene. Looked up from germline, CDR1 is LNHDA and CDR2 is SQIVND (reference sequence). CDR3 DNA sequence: TGTGCCAGTAGTACATACAGGGGTACTGGAAACACCATATATTTT. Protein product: CASSTYRGTGNTIYF.

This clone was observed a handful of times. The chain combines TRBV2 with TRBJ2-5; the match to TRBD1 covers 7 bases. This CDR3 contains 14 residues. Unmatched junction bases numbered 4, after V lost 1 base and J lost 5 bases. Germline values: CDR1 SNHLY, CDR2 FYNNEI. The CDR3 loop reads CASSEEGGHETQYF. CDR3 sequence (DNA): TGTGCCAGCAGTGAAGAAGGGGGCCACGAGACCCAGTACTTC.

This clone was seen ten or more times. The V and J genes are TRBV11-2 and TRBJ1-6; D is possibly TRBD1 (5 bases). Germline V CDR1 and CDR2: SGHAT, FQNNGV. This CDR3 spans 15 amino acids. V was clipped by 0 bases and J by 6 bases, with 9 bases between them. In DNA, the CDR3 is TGTGCCAGCAGCTTAGATCGGGGGGGTAATTCACCCCTCCACTTT. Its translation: CASSLDRGGNSPLHF. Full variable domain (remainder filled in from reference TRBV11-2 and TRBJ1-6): EAGVAQSPRYKIIEKRQSVAFWCNPISGHATLYWYQQILGQGPKLLIQFQNNGVVDDSQLPKDRFSAERLKGVDSTLKIQPAKLEDSAVYLCASSLDRGGNSPLHFGNGTRLTVT.

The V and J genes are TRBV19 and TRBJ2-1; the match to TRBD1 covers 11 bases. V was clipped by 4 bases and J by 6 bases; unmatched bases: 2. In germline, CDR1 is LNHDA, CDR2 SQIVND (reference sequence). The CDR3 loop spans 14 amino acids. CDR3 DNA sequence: TGTGCCAGTAGTAAGGGACAGGGGGTCAATGAGCAGTTCTTC. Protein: CASSKGQGVNEQFF.